The 30 T cell receptor beta chains given below trace back to one sample, sequenced in a study of spatial heterogeneity in lung cancer. Time point given: blood at routine non-recurrence follow-up after resection. TCRdb re-called the 5' RACE reads through MiXCR, storing one row per CDR3 protein. The profile covers 85,000 to 100,000 distinct CDR3 sequences, with just under 20% appearing a single time and less than 25% taken by the ten largest. The sequences come from PBMCs, collected at follow-up. These receptors were obtained from a male donor with early-stage non-small cell lung cancer.

The table lists this clonotype with a few counts. The chain carries TRBV9 and TRBJ2-1; 8 bases agree with TRBD2. V was clipped by 4 bases and J by 6 bases; unmatched bases: 15. Germline V CDR1 and CDR2: SGDLS, YYNGEE. There are 17 residues in the CDR3. Here the CDR3 DNA reads TGTGCCAGCAGCTATCTAGCGGGCGGGGTCGGGGGCAATGAGCAGTTCTTC. Its protein is CASSYLAGGVGGNEQFF.

This clonotype was picked up a small number of times. The chain combines TRBV24-1 with TRBJ1-1; a possible D gene is TRBD1 (5 bases). Trimming stripped 3 bases from V and 3 bases from J, with 7 bases between. Germline V gene sequence: CDR1 KGHDR, CDR2 SFDVKD. This CDR3 comprises 13 residues. CDR3 protein: CATSDPGHTEAFF. In DNA form, the CDR3 reads TGTGCCACCAGTGATCCAGGGCACACTGAAGCTTTCTTT.

This clonotype has a handful of counts. The chain is built from TRBV24-1 and TRBJ2-1; the match to TRBD2 covers 8 bases. Per germline, CDR1 KGHDR and CDR2 SFDVKD. J was trimmed by 3 bases and V by 9 bases; bases with no gene match: 6. CDR3 length: 14 residues. The CDR3 DNA reads as TGTGCCACCTCGGGGGGGGCCGACTACAATGAGCAGTTCTTC. Protein product: CATSGGADYNEQFF.

This clonotype came up a few times. This chain joins TRBV5-1 and TRBJ1-1; tentative D call: TRBD1 (5 bases). Trimming removed 0 bases at V and 1 base at J, with 7 bases between. The CDR3 runs 14 residues. The germline CDR1 and CDR2 sequences are SGHRS and YFSETQ. The CDR3 coding sequence is TGCGCCAGCAGCTTGGAAGGGACGAACACTGAAGCTTTCTTT. Encoded protein: CASSLEGTNTEAFF.

J is TRBJ2-7 and V is TRBV2, with 7 bases identical to TRBD2. CDR1 and CDR2 (germline): SNHLY, FYNNEI. This CDR3 has 14 amino acids. Germline trimming cut 4 bases from V and 2 bases from J; bases unmatched to any gene: 5. DNA of the CDR3: TGTGCCAGCAGTGGGGGGGGTGACCCCTACGAGCAGTACTTC. This translates into CASSGGGDPYEQYF.

This clonotype has a handful of counts. This chain joins TRBV7-9 and TRBJ2-3, with no clear D. V was pared by 5 bases and J by 6 bases, with 12 bases between. In germline, CDR1 is SEHNR, CDR2 FQNEAQ (reference sequence). The CDR3 sequence is 13 residues long. CDR3 DNA sequence: TGTGCCAGCAGCGATACGGTTCCGGATACGCAGTATTTT. Translation: CASSDTVPDTQYF.

In this sample, this clonotype turned up a few times. This chain connects TRBV3-1 to TRBJ2-2; TRBD2 matches 12 bases. V was clipped by 5 bases and J by 0 bases; unmatched bases: 10. This CDR3 is built from 19 residues. Per germline, CDR1 LGHDT and CDR2 YNNKEL (reference sequence). The CDR3 bases are TGTGCCAGCAGCTCCGGACTAGCGGGGACTCTCGCGAACACCGGGGAGCTGTTTTTT. Its protein is CASSSGLAGTLANTGELFF.

The chain combines TRBV2 with TRBJ2-3; the match to TRBD2 covers 8 bases. The germline V gene encodes CDR1 SNHLY and CDR2 FYNNEI. The V gene end was trimmed by 5 bases and the J gene end by 4 bases; junction bases not matched to a gene: 2. The CDR3 has 13 residues. For the CDR3, the DNA is TGTGCCAGCAGTCGGACTAGCCCAGATACGCAGTATTTT. Translated, it gives CASSRTSPDTQYF.

This clonotype has at least ten counts. The CDR3 loop reads CASSLGQKMVNEQFF. In nucleotides, the CDR3 is TGTGCCAGCAGTCTCGGACAGAAGATGGTCAATGAGCAGTTCTTC. This sequence joins TRBV28 and TRBJ2-1, with TRBD1 as a possible D gene (6 bases). Between the trimmed V and J ends, which lost 5 bases and 6 bases, there was a span of 17 bases. The CDR3 covers 15 residues. In germline, CDR1 is MDHEN, CDR2 SYDVKM.

This clonotype was seen a handful of times. The chain couples TRBV23-1 to TRBJ1-1; D possibly corresponds to TRBD1 (6 bases). TRBV23-1 is filed as an ORF, its function uncertain. V gave up 0 bases and J gave up 7 bases, with 12 bases separating them. This CDR3 comprises 14 residues. The DNA for the CDR3 is TGCGCCAGCAGTCAATCAGGGGGGTTGAGTGAAGCTTTCTTT. Protein sequence: CASSQSGGLSEAFF.

This clonotype was found a few times. The chain employs TRBV6-5 and TRBJ1-1; no reliable D call. Trimming took off 6 bases at V and 4 bases at J, with 12 bases between the two ends. This CDR3 spans 13 amino acids. CDR1 and CDR2 (germline): MNHEY, SVGAGI. The CDR3 DNA reads as TGTGCCAGCAGACCTTTTGGGATCACTGAAGCTTTCTTT. Its protein is CASRPFGITEAFF.

Only a few counts were recorded for this clonotype. The gene calls are TRBV19 and TRBJ2-3; 9 bases fit TRBD2. With V trimmed by 5 bases and J by 5 bases, 2 bases remained unmatched. CDR3 length: 13 residues. Germline CDR1 LNHDA, CDR2 SQIVND (reference sequence). This CDR3 is CASSGLARDTQYF. The CDR3 DNA follows: TGTGCCAGTAGTGGACTAGCGAGAGATACGCAGTATTTT. Together with reference TRBV19 and TRBJ2-3, the CDR3 gives the full variable domain: DGGITQSPKYLFRKEGQNVTLSCEQNLNHDAMYWYRQDPGQGLRLIYYSQIVNDFQKGDIAEGYSVSREKKESFPLTVTSAQKNPTAFYLCASSGLARDTQYFGPGTRLTVL.

This clonotype showed up just a few times. The J gene is TRBJ2-1, the V gene TRBV6-1; 7 nucleotides align to TRBD1. Germline V gene data show CDR1 as MNHNS and CDR2 as SASEGT. After removal of 0 bases from V and 6 bases from J, the junction contained 8 bases not matched to a gene. The CDR3 covers 16 residues. In DNA, the CDR3 is TGTGCCAGCAGTGAAGCGCCCTGGGACAGCTCCAATGAGCAGTTCTTC. Translation gives CASSEAPWDSSNEQFF.

The rearrangement uses TRBV12-3 or TRBV12-4 and TRBJ2-5, with D hard to call. The CDR3 is made up of 11 amino acids. V gave up 7 bases and J gave up 2 bases, with 5 bases separating them. The CDR3 is CASTVQETQYF. The CDR3 coding sequence is TGTGCCAGCACCGTTCAAGAGACCCAGTACTTC.

Only a few counts were recorded for this clonotype. The chain uses TRBV20-1 and TRBJ2-7, with 9 bases fitting TRBD1. Germline trimming cut 5 bases from V and 4 bases from J; bases unmatched to any gene: 3. Germline CDR1 is DFQATT and CDR2 is SNEGSKA (reference sequence). The CDR3 sequence is 12 residues long. The CDR3 region has the DNA TGCAGTGCTCGGGACAGGGCGTACGAGCAGTACTTC. Translating it yields CSARDRAYEQYF.

There are a few counts of this clonotype. V is TRBV12-3 or TRBV12-4 and J is TRBJ2-5, with D uncertain. Trimming pared 6 bases from V and 5 bases from J, leaving 10 bases between. The CDR3 loop spans 12 amino acids. The CDR3: CASSSSVETQYF. Written as DNA, the CDR3 is TGTGCCAGCAGCAGCAGTGTGGAGACCCAGTACTTC.

Only a few counts were recorded for this clonotype. CDR3 DNA sequence: TGTGCCAGCAGCCCCTCTCGCCAGGGAGGGAAGGATACGCAGTATTTT. This codes for CASSPSRQGGKDTQYF. This chain connects TRBV9 to TRBJ2-3, with 7 bases matching TRBD2. Germline CDR1 and CDR2: SGDLS and YYNGEE. V lost 4 bases and J lost 6; bases outside the gene matches: 14. The CDR3 loop spans 16 amino acids.

The chain couples TRBV7-2 to TRBJ1-2; 12 nucleotides align to TRBD1. CDR3 length: 15 amino acids. After removal of 5 bases from V and 6 bases from J, the junction contained 7 bases not matched to a gene. Germline V gives CDR1 SGHTA, CDR2 FQGNSA. CDR3 sequence reads: CASSPRDRGLDGYTF. The CDR3 DNA reads TGTGCCAGCAGCCCTAGGGACAGGGGGCTGGATGGCTACACCTTC.

This clonotype appeared many times. The chain couples TRBV5-1 to TRBJ2-1, with 8 bases fitting TRBD2. The germline V gene encodes CDR1 SGHRS and CDR2 YFSETQ. Trimming took 0 bases from V and 12 from J; bases not matched to a gene: 5. The CDR3 runs 13 residues. The CDR3 here is CASSLEGTSGQFF. The CDR3, as DNA: TGCGCCAGCAGCTTGGAGGGAACTAGCGGGCAGTTCTTC.

This sequence joins TRBV19 and TRBJ2-2, with D uncertain. Trimming stripped 10 bases from V and 6 bases from J, with 30 bases between. Per the germline V gene, CDR1 is LNHDA and CDR2 is SQIVND (reference sequence). This CDR3 is 18 amino acids long. CDR3 loop: CATSSEESRQTSPGELFF. The CDR3 DNA reads TGTGCCACCTCATCTGAGGAGAGTCGTCAGACAAGTCCCGGGGAGCTGTTTTTT.

The rearrangement joins TRBV6-1 to TRBJ2-7; 9 bases match TRBD1. The V and J ends lost 8 bases and 4 bases, in that order; junction bases with no gene match: 9. Germline V gene lookup returns CDR1 MNHNS and CDR2 SASEGT. The CDR3 runs to 14 residues. CDR3 bases: TGTGCCAGCTCTGAAAGGGACAGGGCATACGAGCAGTACTTC. Translation: CASSERDRAYEQYF.

This clonotype was counted a few times. The junction departs from germline at one end; a sequencing error may be responsible. J is TRBJ2-7 and V is TRBV7-2; 11 bases are shared with TRBD2. The CDR3 covers 15 residues. CDR1 and CDR2 (germline): SGHTA, FQGNSA. The CDR3 bases are TGTGCCAGCAGCTTCGGGACTAGCGGTCCCTACGAGCAGTACTTT. Its protein is CASSFGTSGPYEQYF.

The rearrangement links TRBV7-2 to TRBJ2-7, with D hard to call. Germline values: CDR1 SGHTA, CDR2 FQGNSA. CDR3 length equals 12 residues. V was cut by 5 bases and J by 6 bases, with 11 bases left in between. For the CDR3, the DNA is TGTGCCAGCAGCATAGGACGAGGCGAGCAGTACTTC. It yields the protein CASSIGRGEQYF.

This clonotype was seen only a few times. The rearrangement uses TRBV6-5 and TRBJ2-1; D possibly corresponds to TRBD2 (6 bases). The CDR3 covers 15 residues. Deletions cut 4 bases from V and 6 bases from J, with 16 bases between. The germline gives CDR1 MNHEY, CDR2 SVGAGI. In DNA, the CDR3 is TGTGCCAGCAGTTTACAGGAGGGAAGCACCAATGAGCAGTTCTTC. Translated: CASSLQEGSTNEQFF.

In this sample, this clonotype turned up many times. The V gene is TRBV6-6, the J gene TRBJ2-1; D gene unclear. Germline CDR1 is MNHNY and CDR2 is SVGAGI (reference sequence). The germline V and J ends were trimmed by 5 bases and 1 base, with 9 bases remaining between them. The CDR3 totals 14 residues. The CDR3 here is CASSPDPSYNEQFF. The CDR3 bases are TGTGCCAGCAGTCCGGACCCTTCCTACAATGAGCAGTTCTTC.

This clonotype has just a few counts. The chain couples TRBV2 to TRBJ2-5; D is perhaps TRBD1 (6 bases). Trimming shortened V by 5 bases and J by 2 bases, and 15 bases separated the two germline ends. The CDR3 is 15 amino acids. In germline, CDR1 is SNHLY, CDR2 FYNNEI. CDR3 in DNA: TGTGCCAGCAGTTCCGGACAGCTAGTACAAGAGACCCAGTACTTC. Translating gives CASSSGQLVQETQYF.

In DNA form, the CDR3 reads TGTGCCAGCAGTTACTCTCCCCGGAATGAGCAGTTCTTC. It is translated as CASSYSPRNEQFF. The J gene is TRBJ2-1, the V gene TRBV6-2 or TRBV6-3; D is uncertain. CDR1 is MNHEY and CDR2 is SVGEGT in the germline V gene. CDR3 size: 13 residues. The V and J ends lost 0 bases and 7 bases respectively, with 7 bases between them.

The chain is built from TRBV27 and TRBJ1-1; no firm D call. The CDR3 contains 14 residues. Germline V gene sequence: CDR1 MNHEY, CDR2 SMNVEV (reference sequence). V lost 3 bases and J 6 bases, leaving 14 bases between the germline ends. CDR3 bases: TGTGCCAGCAGTTTCCTAGGGCTCACCGCTGAAGCTTTCTTT. This translates into CASSFLGLTAEAFF.

This clonotype was recorded a few times. This chain joins TRBV4-3 and TRBJ1-2; no clear D gene. The length of the CDR3 is 15 residues. Germline V gives CDR1 LGHNA, CDR2 YSLEER. Trimming stripped 4 bases from V and 10 bases from J, with 22 bases between. The CDR3 DNA sequence: TGCGCCAGCAGCCCCGAACGGACGGTTTTTCGAGACTACACCTTC. Its protein product is CASSPERTVFRDYTF.

This clonotype was detected a few times. The gene calls are TRBV9 and TRBJ2-3; no definite D call. Trimming shortened V by 2 bases and J by 3 bases, and 16 bases separated the two germline ends. The CDR3 has 16 residues. Looked up from germline, CDR1 is SGDLS and CDR2 is YYNGEE. The DNA of the CDR3 is TGTGCCAGCAGCGTGGCGGACGGGTTTGTAACAGATACGCAGTATTTT. It yields the protein CASSVADGFVTDTQYF. Based on the CDR3 plus reference TRBV9 and TRBJ2-3, the full variable domain is DSGVTQTPKHLITATGQRVTLRCSPRSGDLSVYWYQQSLDQGLQFLIQYYNGEERAKGNILERFSAQQFPDLHSELNLSSLELGDSALYFCASSVADGFVTDTQYFGPGTRLTVL.